What follows is one TCR beta chain and its context. This clonotype was recorded many times. Its specific antigen is unknown. No base quality values were provided; no much bigger clone lies one nucleotide off. The data derive from a study of T cells in Graves' hyperthyroidism and ophthalmopathy (dated by TCRdb to about 2019). Turning to the overall study: Peripheral blood was collected at initial diagnosis, before any treatment. After sampling, hyperthyroidism patients received methimazole starting at 30 mg daily, and ophthalmopathy patients received high-dose intravenous methylprednisolone. In six Graves' hyperthyroidism patients, the study also compared T-cell repertoires from thyroid tissue with T-cell repertoires from blood. The paper describes TCR Vbeta CDR3 sequencing of 140 or so peripheral blood samples, made up of about 40 ophthalmopathy patients, 70 to 80 hyperthyroidism patients and roughly 17 progressor patients. Prospective prediction of ophthalmopathy was tested in an independent validation cohort of approximately 19 hyperthyroidism patients and approximately 17 patients who later progressed to ophthalmopathy. The 100 or so discovery patients were randomly split 7:3 into training and test sets. TCR V-J signatures able to tell the groups apart were searched for in a discovery cohort of 95 to 100 patients, of whom over 40 had Graves' ophthalmopathy and around 57 had stable Graves' hyperthyroidism. Summary of the overall study and its limitations: Most expanded thyroid clonotypes (frequency above 0.001) were also found in blood, which suggests that blood repertoires may mirror thyroid immune responses. A 13 V-J signature model separated ophthalmopathy from stable hyperthyroidism, with 87.88% sensitivity and around 84% specificity in cross-validation and 80%/75% in testing. In validation, progression to ophthalmopathy was predicted by the model with roughly 69% sensitivity and roughly 76% specificity, a median of 6.5 months before onset. Sample size was not statistically predetermined, and investigators were not blinded to group allocation.

Stable Graves' hyperthyroidism was defined as no progression to ophthalmopathy during 18 months of follow-up. Hyperthyroidism patients were newly diagnosed, with disease duration under 2 months, and aged 18 to 65 years. Patients with uncontrolled infections, other autoimmune diseases, pregnancy or lactation were excluded. Diagnoses relied on clinical symptoms, serum thyroxine and TRAb, thyroid ultrasound and orbital computed tomography. PBMCs were isolated from more than 8 ml of fresh peripheral blood by Ficoll-Paque density gradient centrifugation. Total RNA was extracted with Trizol reagent, and quality was checked on an Agilent 2100 Bioanalyzer. The TCR beta CDR3 regions were amplified from the RNA transcripts. The TCR CDR3 was subjected to a first round of RT-PCR using the HTBI primer set and the Qiagen OneStep RT-PCR kit. Libraries were constructed in a second round of multiplex PCR, after which size selection and purification were carried out. The libraries were sequenced on an Illumina HiSeq2000 using paired-end 100 bp reads. The original methods were these. Raw data were processed with SOAPnuke, discarding reads with adapters, uncalled bases, mean Phred below 15, or no exact constant-primer or identifier match. High-quality paired reads were merged with COPE v1.2.5, and unique nucleotide sequences were defined as clonotypes. MiTCR v1.1 was used to align clonotypes to the IMGT TRBV, TRBD and TRBJ reference segments. Analysis was restricted to V-J combinations with a frequency above 0.0001, which covered 98% to 99.2% of repertoires. A TCS score was defined as the ratio between F50 (clonal expansion) and ExV (chaos), using BLOSUM62-based TCRdist between CDR3 peptides within each V-J. Welch's t-statistics and random forest reduced around 510 V-J features to 10 to 15, which were used in a naive Bayes classifier (R e1071). TCRdb reanalyzed the raw reads on its own, using fastp at Q25 for trimming and MiXCR for clone calling, and kept in-frame beta chains. Rows are combined by CDR3 protein, so each entry shows the most common genes and DNA. V and J calls and clone size were set by TCRdb, not the authors. The sample table holds 300,000 to 400,000 distinct CDR3 sequences, of which about 20% were seen once. The ten largest make up approximately 49% of the sample.

Trimming removed 0 bases from V and 1 base from J, leaving 9 bases between the germline ends. CDR1 is given as LGHDT and CDR2 as YNNKEL, both from the germline V gene (reference sequence). The CDR3 sequence holds 15 residues, the cysteine and phenylalanine included. The read is trimmed to its CDR3 DNA, 45 bases read in frame from base 1. The sequence links TRBV3-1 to TRBJ2-5; the D gene cannot be resolved reliably. The source is a woman aged 45-59 years with Graves' hyperthyroidism. Sequenced: blood. The CDR3 protein sequence reads: CASSQDGRFQETQYF. DNA sequence: TGTGCCAGCAGCCAAGACGGTCGTTTCCAAGAGACCCAGTACTTC.